This T cell receptor (beta chain) was profiled in a study of T cell responses to AZD1222 COVID-19 vaccine (dated by TCRdb to about 2021). In terms of the full investigation: AZD1222 recipients given second doses at about 4 weeks or at about 12 weeks were pooled, since spike-specific TCR depth and breadth were not found to differ between the two schedules. Enrollment into the trials was organized by age into subgroups of 18-55, 56-69 and 70-plus years, and those subgroups contained approximately 160, 26 and 62 TCR-sequenced participants, respectively. A total of around 240 trial participants underwent TCR sequencing, of whom 200 to 220 had received two doses of AZD1222 and around 25 had received two doses of the MenACWY control vaccine.

The CDR3 regions of human TCRbeta chains were analyzed by immunosequencing. On the study's bioinformatics: TCRs in the repertoires were matched against a reference library of SARS-CoV-2-specific TCRs that had been generated with the MIRA antigen-specificity platform. Breadth was defined as the fraction of unique TCRs that were SARS-CoV-2-associated, and depth was defined as the fraction of total T cells that were SARS-CoV-2-associated. Each spike-specific TCR was assigned to its reactive spike region and to a CD4 or CD8 class using the MIRA data. Log10-transformed breadth and depth values were compared by one-way ANOVA with Sidak's multiple comparisons tests. TCRdb retrieved this table from immuneACCESS and kept in-frame rearrangements only. Not all clones are present; in checked studies, unresolved V genes account for under half, and no reason is known for the remainder. V and J calls plus clone size are reproduced from that table; the DNA served to infer D and trimming. The sample table lists about 110,000 clones, about 94% of them with a count of one. Approximately 2.2% of the sample comes from the top ten.

About this clone itself: No cognate antigen has been identified for it. The record has no base qualities; no much larger clone is one base away.

General findings and caveats noted by the study authors: Because no day 14 peak-response samples were available, the repertoires could be characterized only after the peak T cell response. Most participants were white British and females outnumbered males, and the authors suggested that clonal diversity may have been underestimated. In the small 56-69-year group, the increase in depth fell short of significance, most likely because of low power. Conclusions about previously exposed vaccinees are limited, since just a handful of AZD1222 recipients were seropositive for SARS-CoV-2 at baseline. Nearly half of unique spike-specific TCRs reportedly recognized epitopes outside regions mutated in the B.1.351 and B.1.1.7 variants. The vaccine-associated CD4 TCRs covered the entire spike protein, and the dominant responses fell in regions 160-218 and 743-854. Spike-specific TCR breadth and depth rose significantly after two AZD1222 doses compared with day 0 and with MenACWY recipients.

CDR1 and CDR2 are read off the germline V gene as SGHTS and YDEGEE. Trimmed from V: 4 bases; trimmed from J: 8 bases; junction bases lacking a gene match: 8. Taken from cysteine to phenylalanine, the CDR3 has 15 residues. Only the CDR3 DNA stays, 45 bases, in frame from base 1. The label giving this sample's time point can be read as: baseline before first vaccination. Vaccinee samples came from UK trials COV001 and COV002, including a single-blind randomized controlled phase 2/3 trial of AZD1222 (ChAdOx1 nCoV-19) in healthy adults. For TCRbeta chain sequencing, PBMC samples from trial participants were taken at day 0 and at day 28 after the second dose.

This receptor was identified in an adult in good health. Sample: peripheral blood, taken on day 0 of AZD1222 vaccination. The sequence links TRBV5-8 to TRBJ1-6; TRBD1 agrees with 8 junctional bases. In nucleotide form, the sequence is TGTGCCAGCAGCCGCGGGACAGGCGGGGATTCACCCCTCCACTTT. Translated, it gives CASSRGTGGDSPLHF.